Detailed here is one T cell receptor beta chain. Its antigen is as yet unknown. CDR3 length: 17 residues. In germline, CDR1 is MGHDK, CDR2 SYGVNS. The V end lost 2 bases, the J end lost 1 base, and 17 bases lay between the germline ends. Researchers ran immunoSEQ v3.0 at survey level. The assay was immunoSEQ multiplex PCR, and TCRdb's table has in-frame clones only and misses some. The sample lists about 30,000 clones, 70% to 90% seen once, with nearly 5% in the top ten. The data are from a study of long-term antiretroviral therapy in people with HIV. Study findings and constraints: The study collected no data on ART adherence, viral resistance or therapy changes. The study collected blood between about 2004 and 2017, possibly under older ART regimens.

The sequence came from a woman younger than 45 with HIV. The chain links TRBV25-1 to TRBJ1-2, with D possibly TRBD1 on 5 matching bases. The specimen comprised unsorted PBMCs, sampled roughly 2.9 years before starting antiretroviral therapy. In nucleotides, the CDR3 is TGTGCCAGCAGTGAAATTTCGGCGGGACGAGGTAACTATGGCTACACCTTC. Protein product: CASSEISAGRGNYGYTF.